Detailed here is one TCR beta chain. Its antigen target is currently unknown. Base quality data are lacking; no much larger clone is found one base away. This sample also contains other DNA sequences that code for the same CDR3. For the CD8 naive samples, CD45RO-negative cells were positively selected for CCR7, yielding a CD45RA+CCR7+ population from which TemRA cells were excluded. The donors were healthy, HIV-negative adults with no recently reported acute infections or vaccinations. Every donor was a Caucasian adult residing in Nashville, Tennessee, USA. After blood collection by leukapheresis, PBMCs were isolated using Ficoll-Histopaque density gradient centrifugation and then cryopreserved in the vapor phase of liquid nitrogen. Purity and quantity of every magnetically sorted T cell population were checked by analytical flow cytometry. From each sorted fraction, genomic DNA was isolated and quantified by UV absorbance on a Nanodrop 2000c.

Using the deep immunoSEQ assay, multiplex PCR amplified TCR CDR3 regions from genomic DNA. Genomic DNA extracted from each cell subset was distributed evenly over all wells of several immunoSEQ 96-well plates, and each plate served as one replicate. For sorted subsets, approximately 190 ng of genomic DNA, equivalent to around 29,000 T cell genomes, went into each replicate PCR. Purified libraries were quantified with a Qubit 3.0 fluorometer, sized on a Bioanalyzer 2100, and re-quantified with the KAPA Library Quantification kit. Each immunoSEQ 96-well plate was sequenced on its own single-read 150-cycle Illumina NextSeq 550 flow cell. In the paper's pipeline: Because the immunoSEQ output included only junctional sequences and no quality scores, the filtering could not be the same as the filtering used for full-length reads. Sequences were annotated with PyIR, a Python wrapper for IgBLAST v1.9, using IMGT germline references to assign V/J genes and CDR3. Reads were filtered out if the reads had weak V/J assignments (E-value above 1e-6), no CDR3, stop codons, out-of-frame junctions, or ambiguous translated residues. V3J clonotypes were defined as sequences sharing the same inferred V gene, J gene, and CDR3 amino acid sequence. Percentage overlap between repertoires was computed as shared unique clonotypes divided by the size of the smaller repertoire. Three approaches were used to assess repertoire richness: RTK rarefaction, the Chao1 estimator, and Recon v2.1 estimates of unobserved clonotypes. Generation probabilities were computed with OLGA for all TCRbeta clonotypes obtained by the gDNA method from a few donors. TCRdb carries this immuneACCESS record with in-frame sequences only. Its versions omit some clonotypes, under half of them owing to an unresolved V gene in the studies checked, with the rest unexplained. The V and J calls and clone size were taken over from that table, and D and trimming were inferred from the DNA. The sample records almost 700,000 clones, under 95% of which are singletons. Clones ranked in the top ten supply roughly 22% of the sample.

The source of the sample is a study of shared clonotypes between healthy human individuals (dated by TCRdb to about 2020). Describing the broader study: The cohort included a few men and a couple of women between 18 and 49 years of age. Per donor, leukapheresis produced somewhere between about 0.9 and 9.5 billion PBMCs. Different laboratories and diverse techniques were used to prepare libraries and sequence TCR repertoires, to increase sequencing depth and limit assay-specific biases. To estimate repertoire size and how much clonotype sharing occurs between individuals, the study deeply sequenced the blood TCR repertoires of five or six healthy adults. For each donor, CD4 naive and CD4 memory were each run on three plates, CD8 naive on two plates, and CD8 memory on one plate.

Paper-wide results and their limitations: Even with the large sequencing depth, rarefaction of the sorted-subset datasets indicated that sequencing was incomplete. Based on pairwise subsampling, the degree of clonotype sharing among donors was expected to be affected by sequencing depth. Only blood was sampled, and tissue TCR repertoires likely differ from those in blood. The genetic and exposure-history diversity represented was limited by the small number of donors. Approximately 5% of naive CD4, 3.5% of naive CD8, approximately 2% of memory CD4, and approximately 0.39% of memory CD8 clonotypes were shared across a few donors. Higher generation probabilities were observed for clonotypes shared by all four sorted-subset donors than for non-shared clonotypes. Larger estimated clonotype richness was generally found for naive subsets than for memory subsets.

Sequencing input: naive CD8+ T cells sorted from blood. The cell subset or site label here, explained by the study, means: CD45RA+CCR7+. The TCR sequence derives from a man aged 25 to 40 in good health.

The CDR3 region: CASSQDRGYEQYF. The bases are TGCGCCAGCAGCCAAGATCGGGGCTACGAGCAGTACTTC. The chain links TRBV4-3 with TRBJ2-7; possibly the D gene is TRBD2, per 5 matching bases. The V and J ends are trimmed by 0 bases and 3 bases, leaving 6 bases between them. For CDR1 and CDR2, the germline V gene lists LGHNA and YSLEER. The CDR3 numbers 13 residues from cysteine through phenylalanine. CDR3 DNA is the only sequence kept; it has 39 bases, read in frame from the first base.